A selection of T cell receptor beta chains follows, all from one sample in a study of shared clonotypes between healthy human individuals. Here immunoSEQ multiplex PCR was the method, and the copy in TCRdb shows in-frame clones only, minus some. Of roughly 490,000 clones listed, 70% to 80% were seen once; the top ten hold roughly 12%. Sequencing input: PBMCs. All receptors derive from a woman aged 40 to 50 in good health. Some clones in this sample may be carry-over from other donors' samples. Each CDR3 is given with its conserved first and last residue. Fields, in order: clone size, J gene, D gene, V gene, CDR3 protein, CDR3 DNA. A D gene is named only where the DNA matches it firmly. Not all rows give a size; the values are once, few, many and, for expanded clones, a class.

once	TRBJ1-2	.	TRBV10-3	CAISDRTDYGYTF	TGTGCCATCAGTGACCGGACAGACTATGGCTACACCTTC
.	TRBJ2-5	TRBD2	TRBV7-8	CASSLKTSGRGQETQYF	TGTGCCAGCAGCTTAAAGACTAGCGGGAGAGGCCAAGAGACCCAGTACTTC
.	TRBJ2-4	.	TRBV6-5	CASSSQVTAKNIQYF	TGTGCCAGCAGTTCACAGGTGACGGCCAAAAACATTCAGTACTTC
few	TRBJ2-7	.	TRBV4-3	CASSQVAYYEQYF	TGCGCCAGCAGCCAAGTAGCTTACTACGAGCAGTACTTC
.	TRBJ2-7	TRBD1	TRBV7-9	CASRWPGGANYEQYF	TGTGCCAGCCGATGGCCAGGGGGAGCGAACTACGAGCAGTACTTC
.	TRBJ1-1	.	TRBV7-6	CASSLATVAGGTEAFF	TGTGCCAGCAGCTTAGCGACAGTCGCGGGGGGCACTGAAGCTTTCTTT
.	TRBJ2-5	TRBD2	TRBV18	CASSLLHPGTSGSEEETQYF	TGTGCCAGCTCACTGCTCCACCCTGGGACTAGCGGGAGTGAGGAGGAGACCCAGTACTTC
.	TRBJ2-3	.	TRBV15	CATSRDSRESTDTQYF	TGTGCCACCAGCAGAGATAGTAGGGAAAGCACAGATACGCAGTATTTT
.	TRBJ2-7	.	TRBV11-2	CASSFRALGSGEQYF	TGTGCCAGCAGCTTCCGGGCTCTTGGCTCCGGGGAGCAGTACTTC
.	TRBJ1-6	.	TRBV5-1	CASALGSSYNSPLHF	TGCGCCAGCGCATTGGGGAGCTCCTATAATTCACCCCTCCACTTT
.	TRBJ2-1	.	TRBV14	CASSRDSYNEQFF	TGTGCCAGCAGCCGGGACTCCTACAATGAGCAGTTCTTC
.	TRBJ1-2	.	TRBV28	CASSLGRGAGGYTF	TGTGCCAGCAGTTTGGGCCGGGGGGCGGGCGGCTACACCTTC
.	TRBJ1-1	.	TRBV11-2	CASSQLLGALMNTEAFF	TGTGCCAGCAGTCAGCTCCTAGGGGCCTTAATGAACACTGAAGCTTTCTTT
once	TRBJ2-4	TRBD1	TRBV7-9	CASSLETGGNIQYF	TGTGCCAGCAGCCTGGAGACAGGGGGGAACATTCAGTACTTC
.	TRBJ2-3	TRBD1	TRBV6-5	CASSYRQGGDTQYF	TGTGCCAGCAGTTACCGACAGGGGGGGGATACGCAGTATTTT
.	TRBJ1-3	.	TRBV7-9	CASRDVTSGNTIYF	TGTGCCAGCAGGGACGTAACCTCTGGAAACACCATATATTTT
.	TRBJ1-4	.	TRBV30	CAWSRQGGEKLFF	TGTGCCTGGAGTAGGCAGGGAGGCGAAAAACTGTTTTTT
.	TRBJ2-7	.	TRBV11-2	CASSADFVSSYEQYF	TGTGCCAGCAGCGCCGATTTCGTAAGCTCCTACGAGCAGTACTTC
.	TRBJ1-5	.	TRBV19	CASNGGPENPPSNQPQHF	TGTGCCAGTAACGGCGGACCAGAAAATCCCCCCTCCAATCAGCCCCAGCATTTT
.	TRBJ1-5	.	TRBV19	CASSMAGSNQPQHF	TGTGCCAGTAGTATGGCGGGAAGCAATCAGCCCCAGCATTTT
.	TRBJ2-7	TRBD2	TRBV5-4	CASSLTSGSKEQYF	TGTGCCAGCAGCTTGACTAGCGGGAGTAAGGAGCAGTACTTC
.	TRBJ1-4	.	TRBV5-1	CASSLSGTTNEKLFF	TGCGCCAGCAGCTTGTCTGGGACAACTAATGAAAAACTGTTTTTT
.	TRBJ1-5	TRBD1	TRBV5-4	CASSLGQGGFSNQPQHF	TGTGCCAGCAGCTTGGGACAGGGGGGGTTTAGCAATCAGCCCCAGCATTTT
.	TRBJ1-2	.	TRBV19	CASSIPGNYGYTF	TGTGCCAGTAGTATCCCAGGCAACTATGGCTACACCTTC
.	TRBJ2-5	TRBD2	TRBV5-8	CASSLAFLTSGRETQYF	TGTGCCAGCAGCTTGGCCTTTCTCACTAGCGGGAGAGAGACCCAGTACTTC
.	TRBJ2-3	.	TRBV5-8	CASSVAEGGDTQYF	TGTGCCAGCAGCGTAGCGGAGGGGGGGGATACGCAGTATTTT
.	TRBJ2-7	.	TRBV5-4	CASSSGAQEVYEQYF	TGTGCCAGCAGCTCCGGAGCCCAGGAGGTCTACGAGCAGTACTTC
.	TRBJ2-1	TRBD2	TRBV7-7	CASRAAGASYNEQFF	TGTGCTAGCAGAGCAGCGGGAGCCTCCTACAATGAGCAGTTCTTC
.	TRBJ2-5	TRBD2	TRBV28	CASTSGLAGQETQYF	TGTGCCAGCACCTCGGGACTAGCGGGACAAGAGACCCAGTACTTC
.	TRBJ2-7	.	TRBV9	CASSVATGSLQYF	TGTGCCAGCAGCGTAGCTACGGGTTCCCTGCAGTACTTC
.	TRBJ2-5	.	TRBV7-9	CASSLVGETQYF	TGTGCCAGCAGCTTAGTGGGAGAGACCCAGTACTTC
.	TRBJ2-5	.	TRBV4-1	CASSQGIRETQYF	TGCGCCAGCAGCCAGGGGATTCGGGAGACCCAGTACTTC
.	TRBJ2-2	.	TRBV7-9	CASSLTGVGQRNTGELFF	TGTGCCAGCAGCTTAACCGGAGTGGGACAAAGGAACACCGGGGAGCTGTTTTTT
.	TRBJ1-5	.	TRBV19	CASSIMGAWGNQPQHF	TGTGCCAGTAGTATTATGGGGGCCTGGGGCAATCAGCCCCAGCATTTT
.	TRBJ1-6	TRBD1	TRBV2	CASRQGNSPLHF	TGTGCCAGCAGACAGGGGAATTCACCCCTCCACTTT
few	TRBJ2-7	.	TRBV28	CASSLRPDRQYF	TGTGCCAGCAGTTTACGTCCAGACAGGCAGTACTTC
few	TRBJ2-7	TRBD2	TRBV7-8	CASSSNSGRGDEQYF	TGTGCCAGCAGCTCTAATAGCGGGAGAGGGGACGAGCAGTACTTC
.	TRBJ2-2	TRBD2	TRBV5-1	CASSSEQGTAGASPWVFF	TGCGCCAGCAGCTCAGAACAGGGAACAGCGGGAGCGTCCCCGTGGGTGTTTTTT
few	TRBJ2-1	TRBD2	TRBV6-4	CASSENSGSSYNEQFF	TGTGCCAGCAGTGAGAATAGCGGGAGCTCCTACAATGAGCAGTTCTTC
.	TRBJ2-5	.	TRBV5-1	CASSHKQGIGGETQYF	TGCGCCAGCAGCCACAAACAGGGCATAGGGGGGGAGACCCAGTACTTC
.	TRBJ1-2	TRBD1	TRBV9	CASSPAGTGEGYTF	TGTGCCAGCAGCCCAGCCGGGACAGGGGAGGGCTACACCTTC
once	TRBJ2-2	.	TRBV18	CASSPREVNTGELFF	TGTGCCAGCTCACCACGGGAGGTGAACACCGGGGAGCTGTTTTTT
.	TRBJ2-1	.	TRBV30	CAWSGSVIYNEQFF	TGTGCCTGGAGTGGATCGGTGATCTACAATGAGCAGTTCTTC
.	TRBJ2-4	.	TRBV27	CASRGGAKNIQYF	TGTGCCAGCAGAGGGGGGGCCAAAAACATTCAGTACTTC
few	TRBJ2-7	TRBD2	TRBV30	CAWSGGGRPRYF	TGTGCCTGGAGTGGGGGGGGACGGCCGAGGTACTTC
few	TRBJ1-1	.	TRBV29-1	CSVDTGQRIGAFF	TGCAGCGTTGACACCGGACAGCGCATTGGAGCTTTCTTT
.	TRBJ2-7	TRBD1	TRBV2	CASRGQGVAYEQYF	TGTGCCAGCAGGGGACAGGGAGTAGCCTACGAGCAGTACTTC
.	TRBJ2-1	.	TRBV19	CASSKPEGGYAYNEQFF	TGTGCCAGTAGTAAACCTGAAGGGGGGTACGCGTACAATGAGCAGTTCTTC
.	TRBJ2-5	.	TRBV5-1	CASSNQETQYF	TGCGCCAGCAGCAACCAAGAGACCCAGTACTTC
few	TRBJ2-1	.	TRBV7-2	CASSLARVNEQFF	TGTGCCAGCAGCTTAGCGCGGGTCAATGAGCAGTTCTTC
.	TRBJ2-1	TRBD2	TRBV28	CASLGQGIAGGPRGSSYNEQFF	TGTGCCAGCCTGGGGCAGGGGATAGCGGGAGGGCCCCGGGGAAGCTCCTACAATGAGCAGTTCTTC
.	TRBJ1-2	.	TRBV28	CASSQTADNYGYTF	TGTGCCAGCAGTCAAACAGCCGATAACTATGGCTACACCTTC
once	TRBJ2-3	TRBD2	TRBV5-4	CASSLPFGEGRDTQYF	TGTGCCAGCAGCTTACCTTTTGGGGAGGGAAGGGATACGCAGTATTTT